The 29 T cell receptor beta chains below all came from one sample that was sequenced in a study of blood T cells in healthy people across ages. Next came a second PCR, run for about 6 to 11 cycles, which used a sample-barcoded 5' primer along with a J-beta primer mix. TCRdb recomputed calls from the 5' RACE reads with MiXCR, one row per CDR3 protein. The sample records about 570,000 distinct CDR3 sequences, about 25% being singletons. Sequencing was done on a sample of blood. The receptors were gathered from a woman in her 70s in good health.

This chain joins TRBV4-3 and TRBJ1-2; 8 bases agree with TRBD1. The CDR3 runs 13 residues. The J segment lost 7 bases and the V segment lost 1 base, leaving 2 bases of the junction unmatched. Germline V lookup: CDR1 LGHNA, CDR2 YSLEER. The CDR3 coding sequence is TGCGCCAGCAGCCAAGTCAGGGGGCCTGGCTACACCTTC. Translating gives CASSQVRGPGYTF.

In this sample, this clonotype turned up a few times. The chain has TRBV7-9 and TRBJ2-2; the match to TRBD1 covers 9 bases. Trimming took 5 bases from V and 5 from J; bases not matched to a gene: 9. Germline CDR1 and CDR2: SEHNR and FQNEAQ (reference sequence). The CDR3 length is 16 residues. The DNA of the CDR3 is TGTGCCAGCAGCATATCGGGGACAGGGCGGACCGGGGAGCTGTTTTTT. It yields the protein CASSISGTGRTGELFF.

The chain joins TRBV13 to TRBJ2-1, with 7 bases lining up with TRBD2. The CDR3 is 14 amino acids. Germline loops: CDR1 PRHDT, CDR2 FYEKMQ (reference sequence). J was trimmed by 8 bases and V by 1 base; bases with no gene match: 5. Written as DNA, the CDR3 is TGTGCCAGCAGCTTAGATCCTACTAGCGATGAGCAGTTCTTC. Translating it yields CASSLDPTSDEQFF.

The CDR3, as DNA: TGTGCCAGCAGCCTCAGCGATACCGGGGAGCTGTTTTTT. This encodes CASSLSDTGELFF. This chain connects TRBV7-8 to TRBJ2-2; D is unclear. V gave up 5 bases and J gave up 5 bases, with 9 bases separating them. There are 13 residues in the CDR3. Per the germline V gene, CDR1 is SGHVS and CDR2 is FQNEAQ.

The rearrangement uses TRBV5-1 and TRBJ2-5, with D tentatively TRBD2 (5 bases). The end of the DNA aligns better with TRBJ2-7, so the J call may be wrong. The CDR3 length is 14 residues. CDR1 is SGHRS and CDR2 is YFSETQ in the germline V gene. CDR3 nucleotide sequence: TGCGCCAGCAGCCAGAGGACGGGGAACTACGAGCAGTACTTC. Translation gives CASSQRTGNYEQYF.

The V gene is TRBV12-3 or TRBV12-4, the J gene TRBJ2-3; 8 bases are a match to TRBD1. Trimming at V came to 3 bases and at J to 4 bases, leaving 6 bases not matched to a gene. The CDR3 extends over 15 amino acids. This chain's CDR3 is CASSFRAGGADTQYF. The CDR3 bases are TGTGCCAGCAGTTTCCGGGCAGGGGGCGCAGATACGCAGTATTTT.

The chain carries TRBV20-1 and TRBJ2-7; D is perhaps TRBD2 (5 bases). Germline CDR1 DFQATT, CDR2 SNEGSKA (reference sequence). Trimming took 0 bases from V and 3 from J, leaving 12 bases between them. The CDR3 sequence is 14 residues long. The CDR3 DNA is TGCAGTGCTAGAGATCAAGGGAGCTTCTACGAGCAGTACTTC. It yields the protein CSARDQGSFYEQYF.

This chain links TRBV10-3 with TRBJ1-2; 8 nucleotides match TRBD1. The germline gives CDR1 ENHRY, CDR2 SYGVKD. V was clipped by 10 bases and J by 4 bases; unmatched bases: 17. The length of the CDR3 is 16 residues. Here the CDR3 DNA reads TGTGCCACTACCTTGGACAGGGTTTCGTCCGGCTATGGCTACACCTTC. It encodes CATTLDRVSSGYGYTF.

This clonotype was counted only a few times. The chain has TRBV12-3 or TRBV12-4 and TRBJ1-1; unclear D gene. V was shortened by 3 bases and J by 2 bases, with 7 bases between the two germline ends. CDR3 length: 13 residues. CDR3 DNA: TGTGCCAGCAGTTTCAACAGTAACACTGAAGCTTTCTTT. It encodes CASSFNSNTEAFF.

A few counts support this clonotype. The V gene is TRBV4-3, the J gene TRBJ1-1, with D perhaps matching TRBD1 (5 bases). CDR1 is LGHNA, CDR2 YSLEER, per germline. This CDR3 is built from 14 residues. Trimming took 1 base from V and 4 from J, leaving 10 bases between them. In DNA, the CDR3 is TGCGCCAGCAGCCAAGGAGCAGGGATCACTGAAGCTTTCTTT. Its translation is CASSQGAGITEAFF.

The CDR3 here is CASSSIGTNQETQYF. The CDR3 coding sequence is TGTGCCAGCAGTTCCATTGGGACTAACCAAGAGACCCAGTACTTC. This chain connects TRBV6-2 or TRBV6-3 to TRBJ2-5; TRBD2 matches 7 bases. The CDR3 loop spans 15 amino acids. The germline V gene encodes CDR1 MNHEY and CDR2 SVGEGT. V trimming: 4 bases; J trimming: 0 bases; junction bases outside the gene matches: 5.

Written as DNA, the CDR3 is TGTGCCGTAGGGACGGGCACAGATACGCAGTATTTT. Its protein is CAVGTGTDTQYF. V and J are TRBV10-3 and TRBJ2-3, with D tentatively TRBD1 or TRBD2 (5 bases each). Per germline, CDR1 ENHRY and CDR2 SYGVKD. The CDR3 is 12 amino acids. V lost 11 bases and J lost 1, with 10 bases in between.

This clonotype was counted only a few times. This chain connects TRBV6-1 to TRBJ2-6, with 12 nucleotides matching TRBD2. The CDR3 length is 17 residues. CDR1 and CDR2 (germline): MNHNS, SASEGT. The V and J ends lost 10 bases and 0 bases, in that order; junction bases with no gene match: 7. The CDR3 region has the DNA TGTGCCACCAGGACTAGCGGGGTGTCCTCTGGGGCCAACGTCCTGACTTTC. Protein product: CATRTSGVSSGANVLTF.

This clonotype was seen a few times. V and J are TRBV9 and TRBJ2-3; D is ambiguous. Deletions cut 0 bases from V and 5 bases from J, with 7 bases between. Germline V CDR1 and CDR2: SGDLS, YYNGEE. CDR3 length: 13 residues. This CDR3 is CASSVAREDTQYF. Here the CDR3 DNA reads TGTGCCAGCAGCGTAGCTAGGGAAGATACGCAGTATTTT.

V usage is TRBV20-1 and J usage is TRBJ2-7; the D gene is possibly TRBD2 (5 bases). CDR1 and CDR2 from the germline V gene are DFQATT and SNEGSKA (reference sequence). The CDR3 spans 16 residues. V was trimmed by 0 bases and J by 4 bases, leaving 19 bases between them. For the CDR3, the DNA is TGCAGTGCTAGAGATAGTGATAGGGCGGGCCATTACGAGCAGTACTTC. This gives the protein CSARDSDRAGHYEQYF.

The gene calls are TRBV6-1 and TRBJ2-5; no firm D call. Germline V gives CDR1 MNHNS, CDR2 SASEGT. The germline V and J ends were trimmed by 8 bases and 4 bases, with 20 bases remaining between them. This CDR3 has 15 residues. CDR3 nucleotide sequence: TGTGCCAGCCACCGTTGGGGAAATCGACGAGAGACCCAGTACTTC. Amino acids: CASHRWGNRRETQYF.

The chain uses TRBV14 and TRBJ2-1, with TRBD2 as a possible D gene (6 bases). The J call is in doubt because the DNA end fits TRBJ2-5 better. This CDR3 is 16 amino acids long. Germline V gene data show CDR1 as SGHDN and CDR2 as FVKESK. The chain's CDR3 is CASSQDRNPGEETQYF. DNA of the CDR3: TGTGCCAGCAGCCAAGATCGGAATCCGGGGGAAGAGACCCAGTACTTC.

The V gene is TRBV7-2, the J gene TRBJ1-5; D might be TRBD1 (6 bases). Deletions cut 5 bases from V and 6 bases from J, with 14 bases between. The CDR3 is 14 residues long. The germline CDR1 and CDR2 sequences are SGHTA and FQGNSA. DNA for the CDR3: TGTGCCAGCAGCCCTACAGGGCTGGGTCAGCCCCAGCATTTT. Protein product: CASSPTGLGQPQHF.

Points on this clonotype: The junction departs from the called germline gene at one end, perhaps through a read error. The rearrangement joins TRBV6-1 to TRBJ2-7, with a tentative D call TRBD2 (7 bases). Germline V gives CDR1 MNHNS, CDR2 SASEGT. The length of the CDR3 is 14 residues. CDR3 amino acids: CASSEGGGGYEQYF. CDR3 nucleotides: TGTGCCAGCAGCGAAGGGGGGGGCGGTTACGAGCAGTACTTC.

The chain uses TRBV7-2 and TRBJ1-1; TRBD1 is a possible D gene (6 bases). The CDR3 consists of 13 residues. Germline CDR1 and CDR2: SGHTA and FQGNSA. Trimming left V 6 bases short and J 7 bases short, with 15 bases between. For the CDR3, the DNA is TGTGCCAGCAGTTGGGACACCCACAATGAAGCTTTCTTT. Protein: CASSWDTHNEAFF.

In its sample, this clonotype was seen a few times. V usage is TRBV20-1 and J usage is TRBJ1-4; possible D gene TRBD1, 6 bases. V was cut by 4 bases and J by 6 bases, with 15 bases left in between. This CDR3 is 14 amino acids long. The germline gives CDR1 DFQATT, CDR2 SNEGSKA (reference sequence). CDR3 coding DNA: TGCAGTGCTACTCCGGACAGTCTACATGAAAAACTGTTTTTT. Translation: CSATPDSLHEKLFF.

The rearrangement uses TRBV9 and TRBJ1-1, with a tentative D call TRBD1 (6 bases). V shed 0 bases and J shed 0 bases, with 12 bases lying between them. This CDR3 region has 16 residues. Germline assignment: CDR1 SGDLS and CDR2 YYNGEE. The chain's CDR3 is CASSVAPDSLNTEAFF. The CDR3 DNA follows: TGTGCCAGCAGCGTAGCCCCGGACAGCTTGAACACTGAAGCTTTCTTT. The full variable domain, rest sourced from reference TRBV9 and TRBJ1-1, is DSGVTQTPKHLITATGQRVTLRCSPRSGDLSVYWYQQSLDQGLQFLIQYYNGEERAKGNILERFSAQQFPDLHSELNLSSLELGDSALYFCASSVAPDSLNTEAFFGQGTRLTVV.

This chain joins TRBV25-1 and TRBJ2-4; D not certain. V was shortened by 5 bases and J by 8 bases, with 13 bases between the two germline ends. In germline, CDR1 is MGHDK, CDR2 SYGVNS. The CDR3 covers 13 residues. The CDR3 nucleotides are TGTGCCAGCAGTAAATCTGGGATCGACATTCAGTACTTC. Protein sequence: CASSKSGIDIQYF. Variable domain in full (rest from reference TRBV25-1 and TRBJ2-4): EADIYQTPRYLVIGTGKKITLECSQTMGHDKMYWYQQDPGMELHLIHYSYGVNSTEKGDLSSESTVSRIRTEHFPLTLESARPSHTSQYLCASSKSGIDIQYFGAGTRLSVL.

This clonotype was seen a handful of times. This chain joins TRBV20-1 and TRBJ1-4; tentatively, D is TRBD1 (5 bases). The V end was cut by 3 bases, the J end by 1 base, with 15 bases between. CDR1 is DFQATT, CDR2 SNEGSKA, per germline (reference sequence). The CDR3 is 16 residues long. The CDR3 protein is CSASLVFGGTNEKLFF. The CDR3 DNA reads TGCAGTGCTAGTTTGGTTTTTGGGGGAACTAATGAAAAACTGTTTTTT.

The chain employs TRBV6-1 and TRBJ1-2; D remains unclear. The CDR3 is 15 residues long. V was shortened by 3 bases and J by 4 bases, with 15 bases between the two germline ends. CDR1 and CDR2 (germline): MNHNS, SASEGT. The CDR3 reads CASSDTNENLYGYTF. CDR3 DNA sequence: TGTGCCAGCAGTGATACGAATGAGAACCTCTATGGCTACACCTTC.

This chain links TRBV20-1 with TRBJ2-1; 8 bases match TRBD2. Germline CDR1 is DFQATT and CDR2 is SNEGSKA (reference sequence). V gave up 6 bases and J gave up 4 bases; unmatched junction bases: 14. CDR3 size: 16 residues. The CDR3 is CSAPEGGGISYNEQFF. CDR3 DNA: TGCAGTGCCCCGGAGGGCGGGGGGATCTCTTACAATGAGCAGTTCTTC.

In this sample, this clonotype turned up a few times. V usage is TRBV6-2 or TRBV6-3 and J usage is TRBJ2-1, with D tentatively TRBD1 (6 bases). Trimming removed 5 bases at V and 13 bases at J, with 15 bases between. CDR3 length equals 12 residues. The germline gives CDR1 MNHEY, CDR2 SVGEGT. CDR3 protein: CASSVQQGSQFF. CDR3 nucleotide sequence: TGTGCCAGCAGTGTCCAACAGGGTTCCCAGTTCTTC.

This clonotype was picked up a small number of times. This chain joins TRBV28 and TRBJ2-1; 9 bases match TRBD1. Germline lookup yields CDR1 MDHEN and CDR2 SYDVKM. The CDR3 has 15 amino acids. The ends lost 6 bases at V and 4 bases at J; junction bases unmatched: 7. The CDR3 nucleotides are TGTGCCAGCAGATCACCGGGACAGGGTTACAATGAGCAGTTCTTC. It encodes CASRSPGQGYNEQFF.

This clonotype was seen only a few times. V gene TRBV12-3 or TRBV12-4 combines with J gene TRBJ2-7, with TRBD1 matching over 9 bases. With 6 bases clipped from V and 1 base from J, the junction kept 13 bases outside the gene matches. There are 17 residues in the CDR3. CDR3 coding DNA: TGTGCCAGCAGACCCGGACAGGGGCTCCCTGGTTCCTACGAGCAGTACTTC. It is translated as CASRPGQGLPGSYEQYF.